These 27 T cell receptor beta chains were sequenced from one sample in a study of T cells in Graves' hyperthyroidism and ophthalmopathy. Researchers amplified the TCR beta CDR3 regions from RNA transcripts. A set of HTBI primers served as the primers for a first-round RT-PCR of the TCR CDR3. TCRdb used MiXCR to reprocess the multiplex PCR reads, holding one entry per CDR3 protein. The table has roughly 640,000 distinct CDR3 sequences, 15% to 20% seen once; the top ten hold around 3.5%. Material: blood. The receptor source for this set is a woman aged 40 to 50 with Graves' ophthalmopathy.

CDR3 region: CASSFQSPGEQFF. In nucleotides, the CDR3 is TGTGCCAGCAGCTTCCAATCCCCGGGTGAGCAGTTCTTC. The rearrangement joins TRBV13 to TRBJ2-1, with D hard to call. Germline CDR1 reads PRHDT; CDR2 reads FYEKMQ (reference sequence). V lost 3 bases, J lost 9 bases, and 12 bases lay in between. This CDR3 is 13 amino acids long. The full variable domain, rest sourced from reference TRBV13 and TRBJ2-1, is AAGVIQSPRHLIKEKRETATLKCYPIPRHDTVYWYQQGPGQDPQFLISFYEKMQSDKGSIPDRFSAQQFSDYHSELNMSSLELGDSALYFCASSFQSPGEQFFGPGTRLTVL.

The chain carries TRBV5-1 and TRBJ1-2; a weak D match, TRBD1 (5 bases). The CDR3 sequence is 15 residues long. V was pared by 0 bases and J by 4 bases, with 13 bases between. CDR1 SGHRS and CDR2 YFSETQ come from the germline V gene. This CDR3 is CASSLALGLGYGYTF. The CDR3, as DNA: TGCGCCAGCAGCTTGGCACTGGGGCTCGGCTATGGCTACACCTTC.

This clonotype was seen a few times. The chain joins TRBV11-2 to TRBJ1-2; D may be TRBD1 (5 bases). The CDR3 has 13 residues. V lost 5 bases and J lost 6, with 13 bases in between. Germline assignment: CDR1 SGHAT and CDR2 FQNNGV. The CDR3 sequence is CASSRFAGNGYTF. The CDR3 DNA reads TGTGCCAGCAGCCGGTTTGCAGGGAATGGCTACACCTTC.

At least ten counts were recorded for this clonotype. J is TRBJ1-2 and V is TRBV7-9; no definite D call. The CDR3 spans 11 residues. Germline V gene data show CDR1 as SEHNR and CDR2 as FQNEAQ (reference sequence). Trimming took 5 bases from V and 5 from J, leaving 6 bases between them. In DNA form, the CDR3 reads TGTGCCAGCAGCCTACAATATGGCTACACCTTC. Its protein product is CASSLQYGYTF.

This clonotype was counted a few times. J is TRBJ2-3 and V is TRBV15, with unresolved D. The CDR3 runs to 12 residues. The V gene's germline CDR1 is LNHNV and CDR2 YYDKDF (reference sequence). Deletions cut 2 bases from V and 2 bases from J, with 2 bases between. CDR3 region: CATSRYTDTQYF. In DNA form, the CDR3 reads TGTGCCACCAGCAGATACACAGATACGCAGTATTTT.

In its sample, this clonotype was seen a few times. Possible read error: a much larger clone is one base away. V and J are TRBV30 and TRBJ1-1, with D tentatively TRBD1 (5 bases). The length of the CDR3 is 13 residues. The germline V gene encodes CDR1 GTSNPN and CDR2 SVGIG (reference sequence). The CDR3 here is CAWSVQENTKAFF. In nucleotides, the CDR3 is TGTGCCTGGAGTGTACAGGAGAACACTAAAGCTTTCTTT.

V gene TRBV29-1 combines with J gene TRBJ2-7; 8 bases match TRBD2. In germline, CDR1 is SQVTM, CDR2 ANQGSEA. CDR3 size: 13 residues. V lost 5 bases, J lost 4 bases, and 7 bases stayed unmatched. CDR3 sequence: CSVRGGVFYEQYF. CDR3 in DNA: TGCAGCGTTCGGGGGGGCGTTTTTTACGAGCAGTACTTC.

This clonotype appeared many times. The chain recombines TRBV3-1 with TRBJ2-2, with 14 positions matching TRBD2. The CDR3 spans 16 residues. V dropped 2 bases and J dropped 9; count of bases not matched to a gene: 5. Germline values: CDR1 LGHDT, CDR2 YNNKEL (reference sequence). The CDR3 bases are TGTGCCAGCAGCCAAACCGGGACTAGCGGGAGCTGGGAGCTGTTTTTT. It translates to CASSQTGTSGSWELFF.

V and J are TRBV10-3 and TRBJ1-2, with 7 bases matching TRBD1. The CDR3 is 14 amino acids. V was clipped by 2 bases and J by 8 bases; unmatched bases: 8. Germline CDR1 and CDR2: ENHRY and SYGVKD. The CDR3 is CAISEQYRGKGYTF. The CDR3 nucleotides read TGTGCCATCAGTGAGCAATACAGGGGAAAAGGCTACACCTTC.

The chain recombines TRBV30 with TRBJ2-3, with D tentatively TRBD2 (6 bases). Germline V lookup: CDR1 GTSNPN, CDR2 SVGIG (reference sequence). V was cut by 4 bases and J by 9 bases, with 23 bases left in between. CDR3 size: 15 residues. CDR3 amino acids: CAWNELDPLGRTQYF. The CDR3, as DNA: TGTGCCTGGAACGAACTAGACCCGTTGGGGAGGACGCAGTATTTT.

The genes are TRBV4-1 and TRBJ2-1; D is perhaps TRBD2 (5 bases). V lost 4 bases, J lost 5 bases, and 15 bases lay in between. Germline CDR1 MGHRA, CDR2 YSYEKL. The CDR3 covers 15 residues. CDR3 protein: CASSRMGVWNNEQFF. In DNA, the CDR3 is TGCGCCAGCAGCCGGATGGGAGTTTGGAACAATGAGCAGTTCTTC.

This clonotype was detected ten times or more. J is TRBJ1-1 and V is TRBV2; D ambiguous. CDR1 and CDR2 (germline): SNHLY, FYNNEI. The CDR3 runs to 12 residues. The V and J ends lost 3 bases and 10 bases respectively, with 12 bases between them. The CDR3: CASSDPNLVAFF. In DNA, the CDR3 is TGTGCCAGCAGTGATCCCAACCTGGTAGCTTTCTTT.

This clonotype has at least ten counts. The V and J genes are TRBV3-1 and TRBJ1-6; a possible D gene is TRBD1 (5 bases). Deletions cut 0 bases from V and 9 bases from J, with 9 bases between. CDR1 LGHDT and CDR2 YNNKEL come from the germline V gene (reference sequence). The CDR3 is made up of 14 amino acids. CDR3 sequence reads: CASSQEAGSSPLHF. The DNA for the CDR3 is TGTGCCAGCAGCCAAGAGGCAGGGAGTTCACCCCTCCACTTT.

The chain joins TRBV14 to TRBJ1-1, with D tentatively TRBD1 (5 bases). From germline, CDR1 is SGHDN and CDR2 FVKESK. CDR3 length equals 13 residues. V was cut by 5 bases and J by 3 bases, with 10 bases left in between. The chain's CDR3 is CASSIGEYTEAFF. The CDR3 DNA reads as TGTGCCAGCAGCATAGGGGAGTACACTGAAGCTTTCTTT. The whole variable domain, filled in from reference TRBV14 and TRBJ1-1, reads EAGVTQFPSHSVIEKGQTVTLRCDPISGHDNLYWYRRVMGKEIKFLLHFVKESKQDESGMPNNRFLAERTGGTYSTLKVQPAELEDSGVYFCASSIGEYTEAFFGQGTRLTVV.

This clonotype was detected many times. The chain recombines TRBV2 with TRBJ2-3, with 7 bases aligning to TRBD1. The ends lost 10 bases at V and 1 base at J; junction bases unmatched: 8. CDR1 is SNHLY and CDR2 is FYNNEI in the germline V gene. The CDR3 contains 14 residues. DNA for the CDR3: TGTGCCACCCAAGAGGGGGCAGGCACAGATACGCAGTATTTT. This codes for CATQEGAGTDTQYF.

The chain has TRBV24-1 and TRBJ1-2; TRBD1 aligns across 7 bases. The CDR3 has 13 amino acids. After removal of 5 bases from V and 2 bases from J, the junction contained 1 base not matched to a gene. Germline V CDR1 and CDR2: KGHDR, SFDVKD. The CDR3 here is CATSAGQNYGYTF. As DNA, the CDR3 is TGTGCCACCAGTGCGGGACAGAACTATGGCTACACCTTC.

This clonotype occurred many times. The chain is built from TRBV28 and TRBJ1-5; the D gene is possibly TRBD1 (5 bases). CDR3 length equals 15 residues. Per the germline V gene, CDR1 is MDHEN and CDR2 is SYDVKM. V dropped 8 bases and J dropped 6 bases, with 20 bases sitting between them. The CDR3 loop is CASAPGALAGQPQHF. The DNA for the CDR3 is TGTGCCAGCGCCCCCGGGGCGCTAGCGGGTCAGCCCCAGCATTTT.

This clonotype was recorded a few times. This sequence joins TRBV29-1 and TRBJ2-1; D is unclear. Germline V lookup: CDR1 SQVTM, CDR2 ANQGSEA. Trimming left V 1 base short and J 6 bases short, with 7 bases between. This CDR3 is 12 amino acids long. CDR3 residues: CSVEVRVNEQFF. The CDR3 DNA sequence: TGCAGCGTTGAAGTCCGGGTCAATGAGCAGTTCTTC.

This clonotype was observed at least ten times. The chain employs TRBV30 and TRBJ2-3; D gene uncertain. V was pared by 0 bases and J by 4 bases, with 8 bases between. CDR1 and CDR2 from the germline V gene are GTSNPN and SVGIG (reference sequence). The CDR3 sequence is 13 residues long. The CDR3 loop reads CAWSVMASDTQYF. The CDR3 DNA follows: TGTGCCTGGAGTGTAATGGCTTCAGATACGCAGTATTTT. Full variable domain (outside the CDR3, taken from reference TRBV30 and TRBJ2-3): SQTIHQWPATLVQPVGSPLSLECTVEGTSNPNLYWYRQAAGRGLQLLFYSVGIGQISSEVPQNLSASRPQDRQFILSSKKLLLSDSGFYLCAWSVMASDTQYFGPGTRLTVL.

The chain uses TRBV12-3 or TRBV12-4 and TRBJ1-2; D is uncertain. The CDR3 has 15 amino acids. Between the trimmed V and J ends, which lost 6 bases and 0 bases, there was a span of 14 bases. For the CDR3, the DNA is TGTGCCAGCAGACATAAGACGGAGGCTAACTATGGCTACACCTTC. Protein: CASRHKTEANYGYTF.

This clonotype occurred a few times. The V gene is TRBV20-1, the J gene TRBJ2-7; 9 bases match TRBD2. The CDR3 is 16 amino acids. CDR1 is DFQATT and CDR2 is SNEGSKA in the germline V gene (reference sequence). V was clipped by 3 bases and J by 3 bases; unmatched bases: 12. The CDR3 reads CSARRTLLAGDYEQYF. In nucleotides, the CDR3 is TGCAGTGCTAGGCGAACCTTACTAGCGGGTGACTACGAGCAGTACTTC.

The table lists this clonotype with a few counts. A read error is possible here, since a much larger clone lies one base away. The rearrangement uses TRBV2 and TRBJ2-1, with D perhaps TRBD1 or TRBD2 (5 bases each). There are 15 residues in the CDR3. The V end lost 2 bases, the J end lost 5 bases, and 13 bases lay between the germline ends. Germline CDR1 and CDR2: SNHLY and FYNNEI. The CDR3, as DNA: TGTGCCAGCAGTGAAAAAGGGACCCCTGACAATGAGCAGTTCTTC. Amino acids: CASSEKGTPDNEQFF.

This clonotype came up many times. The V and J genes are TRBV18 and TRBJ1-2; no clear D gene. Germline assignment: CDR1 KGHSH and CDR2 LQKENI. Between the trimmed V and J ends, which lost 2 bases and 3 bases, there was a span of 13 bases. This CDR3 region has 15 residues. The CDR3, as DNA: TGTGCCAGCTCACCAGGCCAGGAGCCTTACTATGGCTACACCTTC. Translated: CASSPGQEPYYGYTF.

This chain connects TRBV4-1 to TRBJ2-2, with D hard to call. The germline V and J ends were trimmed by 1 base and 0 bases, with 15 bases remaining between them. Germline lookup yields CDR1 MGHRA and CDR2 YSYEKL. The CDR3 is 18 residues long. CDR3 loop: CASSQARVARSNTGELFF. CDR3 bases: TGCGCCAGCAGCCAAGCTCGGGTGGCCCGGTCGAACACCGGGGAGCTGTTTTTT.

This clonotype was detected ten times or more. This chain joins TRBV2 and TRBJ2-7, with a possible D match to TRBD1 (5 bases). CDR3 size: 15 residues. V lost 1 base and J lost 0, with 10 bases in between. The germline V gene has CDR1 SNHLY and CDR2 FYNNEI. The CDR3 region is CASSEGQGSSYEQYF. The CDR3 bases are TGTGCCAGCAGTGAAGGGCAGGGATCCTCCTACGAGCAGTACTTC.

About this clonotype: A much larger clone sits a single nucleotide away, making a read error possible. The V and J genes are TRBV5-5 and TRBJ2-1, with a tentative D call TRBD2 (6 bases). Between the trimmed V and J ends, which lost 4 bases and 5 bases, there was a span of 13 bases. CDR3 length: 14 amino acids. Germline loops: CDR1 SGHKS, CDR2 YYEKEE (reference sequence). The CDR3 here is CASSAGPTNNEQFF. The DNA for the CDR3 is TGTGCCAGCAGCGCGGGACCTACCAACAATGAGCAGTTCTTC. Variable domain in full (rest from reference TRBV5-5 and TRBJ2-1): DAGVTQSPTHLIKTRGQQVTLRCSPISGHKSVSWYQQVLGQGPQFIFQYYEKEERGRGNFPDRFSARQFPNYSSELNVNALLLGDSALYLCASSAGPTNNEQFFGPGTRLTVL.

This clonotype was seen at least ten times. V and J are TRBV12-5 and TRBJ2-7; D is unclear. The CDR3 is 11 amino acids. V was cut by 6 bases and J by 3 bases, with 6 bases left in between. CDR1 and CDR2 (germline): LGHNT, FRNRAP. The DNA for the CDR3 is TGTGCTAGTGGCCCTAGCTACGAGCAGTACTTC. The encoded protein is CASGPSYEQYF.